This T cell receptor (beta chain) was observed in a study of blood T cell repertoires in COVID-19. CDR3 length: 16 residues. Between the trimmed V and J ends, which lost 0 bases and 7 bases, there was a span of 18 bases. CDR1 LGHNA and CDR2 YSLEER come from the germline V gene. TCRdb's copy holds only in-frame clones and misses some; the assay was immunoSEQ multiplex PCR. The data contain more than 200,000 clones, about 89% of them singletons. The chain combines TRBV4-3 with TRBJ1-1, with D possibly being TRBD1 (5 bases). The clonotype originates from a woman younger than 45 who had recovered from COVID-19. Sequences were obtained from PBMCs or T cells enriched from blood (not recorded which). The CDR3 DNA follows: TGCGCCAGCAGCCAAGATCTACTCCAGGGAGGTGTTGAAGCTTTCTTT. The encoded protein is CASSQDLLQGGVEAFF.